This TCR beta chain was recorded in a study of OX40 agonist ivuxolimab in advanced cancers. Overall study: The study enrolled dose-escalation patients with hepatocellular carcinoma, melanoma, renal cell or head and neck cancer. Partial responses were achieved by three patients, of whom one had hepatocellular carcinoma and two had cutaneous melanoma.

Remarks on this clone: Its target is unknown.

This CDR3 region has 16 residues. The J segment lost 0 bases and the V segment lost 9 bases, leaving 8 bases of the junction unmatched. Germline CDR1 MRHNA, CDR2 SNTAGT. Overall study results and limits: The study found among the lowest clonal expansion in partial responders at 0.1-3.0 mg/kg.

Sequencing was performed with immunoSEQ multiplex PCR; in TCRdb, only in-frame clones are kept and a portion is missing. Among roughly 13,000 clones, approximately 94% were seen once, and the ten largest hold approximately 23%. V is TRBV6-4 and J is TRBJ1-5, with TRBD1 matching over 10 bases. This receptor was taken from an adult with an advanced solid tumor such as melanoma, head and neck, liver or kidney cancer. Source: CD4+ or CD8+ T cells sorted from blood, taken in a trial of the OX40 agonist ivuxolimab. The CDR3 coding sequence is TGTGCCAGTGGCGGGGACAGGGGCAATAGCAATCAGCCCCAGCATTTT. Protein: CASGGDRGNSNQPQHF.